One sample yielded the 23 T cell receptor beta chains listed below, sequenced in a study of blood T cell repertoires in COVID-19. The data were produced by immunoSEQ multiplex PCR, yet TCRdb's version contains in-frame clones alone and is incomplete. The table includes some 300,000 clones, 80% to 90% detected once. The sequenced sample was PBMCs or T cells enriched from blood (not recorded which). These TCRs come from a man aged 25-45 years who had recovered from COVID-19.

CDR3 loop: CASSPWPGTDTQYF. CDR3 sequence (DNA): TGTGCCAGTAGTCCTTGGCCAGGGACAGATACGCAGTATTTT. The chain recombines TRBV19 with TRBJ2-3, with D possibly being TRBD1 (5 bases). In germline, CDR1 is LNHDA, CDR2 SQIVND (reference sequence). V was clipped by 5 bases and J by 3 bases, with 12 bases between them. This CDR3 comprises 14 residues.

In its sample, this clone was seen once. V is TRBV5-5 and J is TRBJ2-7, with a possible D match to TRBD1 (6 bases). The CDR3 has 15 residues. Germline V gene lookup returns CDR1 SGHKS and CDR2 YYEKEE (reference sequence). Trimming stripped 5 bases from V and 2 bases from J, with 17 bases between. The CDR3 DNA follows: TGTGCCAGCAGTTCCACGCGACAGGCCACCTACGAGCAGTACTTC. Translated, it gives CASSSTRQATYEQYF.

This clone occurred once. The chain recombines TRBV10-3 with TRBJ2-1, with D possibly TRBD2 on 6 matching bases. Germline CDR1 reads ENHRY; CDR2 reads SYGVKD. V dropped 0 bases and J dropped 4 bases, with 13 bases sitting between them. The CDR3 has 16 amino acids. The CDR3 is CAISESGGVGYNEQFF. Written as DNA, the CDR3 is TGTGCCATCAGTGAGTCCGGGGGAGTAGGGTACAATGAGCAGTTCTTC.

V and J are TRBV27 and TRBJ2-2; D unclear. Germline values: CDR1 MNHEY, CDR2 SMNVEV (reference sequence). The CDR3 totals 14 residues. The V end lost 3 bases, the J end lost 4 bases, and 9 bases lay between the germline ends. CDR3 loop: CASSLTSGTGELFF. The CDR3 bases are TGTGCCAGCAGTTTGACGTCGGGCACCGGGGAGCTGTTTTTT.

V gene TRBV2 combines with J gene TRBJ2-6; 9 bases agree with TRBD2. The V gene's germline CDR1 is SNHLY and CDR2 FYNNEI. CDR3 length: 21 amino acids. J lost 1 base, V lost 4 bases, and 17 bases had no gene match. CDR3 in amino acids: CASSVSNRAGGLLSGANVLTF. CDR3 sequence (DNA): TGTGCCAGCAGTGTATCTAACCGGGCGGGAGGGCTACTTTCTGGGGCCAACGTCCTGACTTTC.

The chain uses TRBV19 and TRBJ1-5; 10 positions agree with TRBD1. Trimming took 7 bases from V and 4 from J; bases not matched to a gene: 4. The CDR3 loop spans 14 amino acids. Looked up from germline, CDR1 is LNHDA and CDR2 is SQIVND (reference sequence). CDR3 in DNA: TGTGCCAGTACCCTGGGACAGGGGAATCAGCCCCAGCATTTT. Translating it yields CASTLGQGNQPQHF.

This rearrangement joins TRBV28 to TRBJ2-7; maybe TRBD1 (5 bases). The CDR3 runs 17 residues. CDR1 and CDR2 (germline): MDHEN, SYDVKM. Trimming left V 4 bases short and J 3 bases short, with 22 bases between. CDR3 nucleotide sequence: TGTGCCAGCAGTTATGGGGCCGTGGCGCGCCGCGGCTACGAGCAGTACTTC. Its translation is CASSYGAVARRGYEQYF.

This chain links TRBV5-1 with TRBJ2-5; no reliable D call. Per germline, CDR1 SGHRS and CDR2 YFSETQ. Deletions cut 2 bases from V and 5 bases from J, with 10 bases between. The CDR3 is 13 residues long. The DNA for the CDR3 is TGCGCCAGCAGCTTCGGTGTGAGGGAGACCCAGTACTTC. Its translation is CASSFGVRETQYF.

J is TRBJ1-3 and V is TRBV6-5; D call uncertain. CDR1 and CDR2 (germline): MNHEY, SVGAGI. Trimming took 5 bases from V and 0 from J, leaving 11 bases between them. There are 15 residues in the CDR3. The DNA of the CDR3 is TGTGCCAGCAGTCACAGTCCCGGCTCTGGAAACACCATATATTTT. Amino acid sequence: CASSHSPGSGNTIYF.

The V call is TRBV5-4, the J call TRBJ2-2; possibly TRBD1 for D (5 bases). CDR3 size: 16 residues. The germline CDR1 and CDR2 sequences are SGHNT and YYREEE (reference sequence). Trimming removed 3 bases from V and 0 bases from J, with 12 bases in between. The CDR3 sequence is CASSSRKGANTGELFF. The CDR3 region has the DNA TGTGCCAGCAGCTCTCGAAAAGGGGCGAACACCGGGGAGCTGTTTTTT.

This clone has just a few counts. The chain carries TRBV6-1 and TRBJ1-5; tentative D call: TRBD1 (6 bases). Trimming took 0 bases from V and 6 from J, leaving 12 bases between them. This CDR3 contains 15 residues. Germline V gives CDR1 MNHNS, CDR2 SASEGT. The CDR3 loop is CASSEAVGAGQPQHF. CDR3 DNA: TGTGCCAGCAGTGAAGCGGTGGGGGCGGGTCAGCCCCAGCATTTT.

The chain recombines TRBV30 with TRBJ1-5; unclear D gene. The germline V gene encodes CDR1 GTSNPN and CDR2 SVGIG (reference sequence). The length of the CDR3 is 14 residues. Trimming left V 5 bases short and J 3 bases short, with 14 bases between. As DNA, the CDR3 is TGTGCCTGGGGGTTCGGTCAGGTCAATCAGCCCCAGCATTTT. The encoded protein is CAWGFGQVNQPQHF.

Points on this clone: The junction does not match germline at one end; this may be a read error. This rearrangement joins TRBV6-1 to TRBJ1-6; no clear D. The CDR3 runs 15 residues. The germline V gene has CDR1 MNHNS and CDR2 SASEGT. Written as DNA, the CDR3 is TGTGCCAGCAGTGAAGCGCCCACATATATTTCACCCCTCCACTTT. This sequence encodes CASSEAPTYISPLHF.

The V gene is TRBV10-3, the J gene TRBJ2-7; 9 positions agree with TRBD1. This CDR3 is 13 amino acids long. The germline gives CDR1 ENHRY, CDR2 SYGVKD. With 3 bases clipped from V and 7 bases from J, the junction kept 4 bases outside the gene matches. This CDR3 is CAISEQGANEQYF. The CDR3 region has the DNA TGTGCCATCAGTGAACAGGGGGCTAATGAGCAGTACTTC.

The table lists this clone with a count of one. V usage is TRBV10-1 and J usage is TRBJ2-7; possible D gene TRBD1, 5 bases. This CDR3 region has 13 residues. The germline V and J ends were trimmed by 3 bases and 6 bases, with 12 bases remaining between them. In germline, CDR1 is WNHNN, CDR2 SYGVQD (reference sequence). CDR3 nucleotides: TGCGCCAGCAGTGACCCAGACAGCCGCGAGCAGTACTTC. Translated, it gives CASSDPDSREQYF.

About this clone itself: The sample has other DNA sequences that encode this CDR3 too. The V and J genes are TRBV10-1 and TRBJ1-1; 9 bases align to TRBD1. Losses at the gene ends were 5 bases for V and 7 bases for J; bases not matched to a gene: 2. Per germline, CDR1 WNHNN and CDR2 SYGVQD (reference sequence). The CDR3 is 12 residues long. The CDR3 spells CASSPDRGEAFF. DNA of the CDR3: TGCGCCAGCAGTCCGGACAGGGGTGAAGCTTTCTTT.

The chain is built from TRBV27 and TRBJ2-1; 12 positions match TRBD2. CDR1 and CDR2 (germline): MNHEY, SMNVEV (reference sequence). The CDR3 covers 17 residues. V lost 5 bases and J lost 2; bases outside the gene matches: 7. The CDR3 nucleotides read TGTGCCAGCAGTGATGAACTAGCGGGGGGTACCTACAATGAGCAGTTCTTC. Encoded protein: CASSDELAGGTYNEQFF.

The chain recombines TRBV5-1 with TRBJ2-7, with 8 bases fitting TRBD1. The CDR3 length is 14 residues. Germline assignment: CDR1 SGHRS and CDR2 YFSETQ. The J segment lost 2 bases and the V segment lost 4 bases, leaving 5 bases of the junction unmatched. DNA for the CDR3: TGCGCCAGCAGCGTGCGGGACAGGACCTACGAGCAGTACTTC. It specifies CASSVRDRTYEQYF.

The chain combines TRBV10-2 with TRBJ2-7; weak D call: TRBD2 (5 bases). V was cut by 0 bases and J by 1 base, with 13 bases left in between. In germline, CDR1 is WSHSY, CDR2 SAAADI. The CDR3 covers 16 residues. Written as DNA, the CDR3 is TGCGCCAGCAGTGAGTCGACGGCGGAGGAGTCCTACGAGCAGTACTTC. It specifies CASSESTAEESYEQYF.

This chain links TRBV9 with TRBJ2-7, with D possibly matching TRBD1 (6 bases). The germline V gene encodes CDR1 SGDLS and CDR2 YYNGEE. V was pared by 3 bases and J by 2 bases, with 21 bases between. The CDR3 spans 17 residues. This CDR3 reads CASSASPDSLKPYEQYF. CDR3 bases: TGTGCCAGCAGCGCGTCCCCGGACAGCCTAAAACCCTACGAGCAGTACTTC. The complete variable domain, with remaining parts taken from reference TRBV9 and TRBJ2-7, reads DSGVTQTPKHLITATGQRVTLRCSPRSGDLSVYWYQQSLDQGLQFLIQYYNGEERAKGNILERFSAQQFPDLHSELNLSSLELGDSALYFCASSASPDSLKPYEQYFGPGTRLTVT.

Comment on this clone: Other DNA sequences in this specimen translate into the identical CDR3. This sequence joins TRBV6-1 and TRBJ1-2; D not resolved. CDR1 is MNHNS, CDR2 SASEGT, per germline. The CDR3 spans 13 residues. V was clipped by 1 base and J by 6 bases, with 9 bases between them. For the CDR3, the DNA is TGTGCCAGCAGTGAAGGAGGGTGGGATGGCTACACCTTC. Amino acids: CASSEGGWDGYTF.

The V gene is TRBV5-1, the J gene TRBJ1-1; 7 positions match TRBD1. The V gene end was trimmed by 0 bases and the J gene end by 2 bases; junction bases not matched to a gene: 10. The V gene's germline CDR1 is SGHRS and CDR2 YFSETQ. The CDR3 contains 17 residues. CDR3 bases: TGCGCCAGCAGCTTGGCCCGACTGACAGGGAGAAACACTGAAGCTTTCTTT. Translated: CASSLARLTGRNTEAFF.

V is TRBV28 and J is TRBJ2-5; D unresolved. Trimming pared 4 bases from V and 1 base from J, leaving 7 bases between. The CDR3 length is 13 residues. Germline-derived CDR1 and CDR2 are MDHEN and SYDVKM. CDR3 nucleotides: TGTGCCAGCAGTTCTGACTTCCAAGAGACCCAGTACTTC. Translated: CASSSDFQETQYF.